These T cell receptor beta chains were read from a single sample in a study of T-cell reconstitution after alpha-beta-depleted transplantation in children. TCRdb passed the PCR reads through MiXCR, listing each CDR3 protein once. This table has 500,000 to 750,000 distinct CDR3 sequences, 25% to 30% appearing once. The sequenced sample was PBMCs, obtained before TCRalphabeta/CD19-depleted stem cell transplant. The receptor source for this set is a boy less than two years old with Wiskott-Aldrich syndrome, due to receive a stem cell transplant. Both conserved end residues are part of each CDR3. Fields, in order: CDR3 protein, CDR3 length, V gene.

cdr3_aa: CASSLEGTGSREQYF
cdr3_length: 15
v_call: TRBV11-2

cdr3_aa: CASSLTSDTQYF
cdr3_length: 12
v_call: TRBV7-9

cdr3_aa: CASSLRVYYGYTF
cdr3_length: 13
v_call: TRBV5-6

cdr3_aa: CASSSAEGRNQPQHF
cdr3_length: 15
v_call: TRBV7-9

cdr3_aa: CASSFGVVGYNEQFF
cdr3_length: 15
v_call: TRBV12-3/TRBV12-4

cdr3_aa: CASSLVLVGRGLTGELFF
cdr3_length: 18
v_call: TRBV11-2

cdr3_aa: CASSPGTGGNTEAFF
cdr3_length: 15
v_call: TRBV3-1

cdr3_aa: CAISKDPNTEAFF
cdr3_length: 13
v_call: TRBV10-3

cdr3_aa: CASSYSGMAEQFF
cdr3_length: 13
v_call: TRBV18

cdr3_aa: CASSLAQGNEKLFF
cdr3_length: 14
v_call: TRBV7-9